Here is one T cell receptor beta chain with its context. Its antigen is unidentified. Following extraction, RNA underwent reverse transcription to cDNA, which served as the sequencing template. The data were produced by immunoSEQ multiplex PCR, yet TCRdb's version contains in-frame clones alone and is incomplete. The table shows 150,000 or so clones, with over 70% occurring only once. The data were taken from a study of CD8+ T cells in alopecia areata. Study overall: Treated patients received oral tofacitinib, 5 to 10 mg twice daily. A 6-month period off drug followed tofacitinib, which lasted 6 to 18 months. Notes on the study in general: Unlike in mice, where it was clearer, TCR sharing across patients was less clear, possibly HLA-related. Across lesional scalp, and particularly alopecia totalis/universalis, clonality surpassed that of normal scalp.

The CDR3 sequence is 15 residues long. Looked up from germline, CDR1 is LNHDA and CDR2 is SQIVND (reference sequence). Trimming took 5 bases from V and 3 from J, leaving 16 bases between them. The chain carries TRBV19 and TRBJ1-1, with a possible D match to TRBD1 (6 bases). Sequencing was performed on CD8+ T cells sorted from blood, taken at week 0. The receptor was derived from a human donor with alopecia areata. CDR3 loop: CASSVEGGAYTEAFF. The CDR3 DNA is TGTGCCAGTAGTGTCGAAGGGGGGGCGTACACTGAAGCTTTCTTT.